Shown below are 3 T cell receptor beta chains from a single sample sequenced in a study of cytomegalovirus exposure and HLA in healthy donors. Primers for the PCR totalled 60 Vbeta and 13 Jbeta. Clones were read by immunoSEQ multiplex PCR, and TCRdb kept only the in-frame ones, dropping some. The repertoire holds 150,000 to 200,000 clones, 75% seen once, with about 2.7% in the top ten. The material sequenced was PBMCs. The receptors originated from a woman aged 45-65 years in good health and CMV-seropositive.

The chain couples TRBV13 to TRBJ2-7; perhaps TRBD1 as D (6 bases). CDR1 and CDR2 (germline): PRHDT, FYEKMQ (reference sequence). Trimming left V 1 base short and J 3 bases short, with 13 bases between. This CDR3 spans 15 amino acids. The CDR3 nucleotides are TGTGCCAGCAGCTTAGAACAGGGCAATAACTACGAGCAGTACTTC. As protein: CASSLEQGNNYEQYF.

This chain connects TRBV7-9 to TRBJ1-3; D possibly corresponds to TRBD1 (6 bases). The CDR3 consists of 15 residues. Trimming stripped 2 bases from V and 4 bases from J, with 12 bases between. CDR1 SEHNR and CDR2 FQNEAQ come from the germline V gene (reference sequence). CDR3 sequence: CASSLQQGSGNTIYF. DNA of the CDR3: TGTGCCAGCAGCTTACAGCAGGGGTCCGGAAACACCATATATTTT.

This clone has only one observation. J is TRBJ2-1 and V is TRBV29-1; 8 bases fit TRBD2. CDR1 and CDR2 from the germline V gene are SQVTM and ANQGSEA. J gave up 6 bases and V 3 bases, and 7 bases lay outside the gene matches. The CDR3 spans 14 residues. CDR3 coding DNA: TGCAGCGTTGATGTAAGCGGGGGTTTCAATGAGCAGTTCTTC. It is translated as CSVDVSGGFNEQFF.